The 32 T cell receptor beta chains in this list originate from one sample, sequenced in a study of T cell responses to AZD1222 COVID-19 vaccine (dated by TCRdb to the early 2020s). Sample time point, as interpreted from the label and publication: about 28 days (+/-7) after the second vaccine dose. The treatment or condition label, read with the paper, signifies: meningococcal conjugate vaccine given as trial control. Library generation was performed with the immunoSEQ multiplex PCR assay. Here the immuneACCESS table is served through TCRdb, limited to in-frame sequences with V and J called. Missing clones are a known gap in these copies; in checked studies unresolved V genes cover under half, and the rest lacks a known reason. The sample yields 150,000 or so clones; over 80% were counted once. In total, the top ten clones hold more than 3.5% of the sample. The starting material was peripheral blood, obtained 28 days after the second dose of the MenACWY control vaccine. Every receptor here comes from an adult who received the MenACWY meningococcal vaccine as a control.

This chain uses TRBV12-3 or TRBV12-4 with TRBJ1-1; D is ambiguous. The CDR3 runs 13 residues. Trimming removed 7 bases from V and 0 bases from J, with 9 bases in between. DNA of the CDR3: TGTGCCAGCAACCCGGGGTTGAACACTGAAGCTTTCTTT. This translates into CASNPGLNTEAFF.

The chain carries TRBV11-2 and TRBJ2-1; the match to TRBD2 covers 13 bases. The CDR3 covers 17 residues. V dropped 4 bases and J dropped 12; count of bases not matched to a gene: 15. Germline-derived CDR1 and CDR2 are SGHAT and FQNNGV. This CDR3 reads CASSSYLGLAGVGGQFF. In nucleotides, the CDR3 is TGTGCCAGCAGCTCTTATCTCGGACTAGCGGGAGTAGGCGGGCAGTTCTTC.

J is TRBJ2-2 and V is TRBV19; D remains unclear. Germline values: CDR1 LNHDA, CDR2 SQIVND (reference sequence). This CDR3 has 12 residues. Trimming took off 6 bases at V and 4 bases at J, with 6 bases between the two ends. The DNA for the CDR3 is TGTGCCAGTAGGAGAAGCACCGGGGAGCTGTTTTTT. It specifies CASRRSTGELFF.

The J gene is TRBJ2-7, the V gene TRBV7-8, with D uncertain. The germline CDR1 and CDR2 sequences are SGHVS and FQNEAQ. V gave up 2 bases and J gave up 12 bases, with 17 bases separating them. This CDR3 spans 13 amino acids. The chain's CDR3 is CASSLLRYDTRYF. The CDR3 region has the DNA TGTGCCAGCAGCTTATTGAGGTACGACACCCGGTACTTC.

The V and J genes are TRBV27 and TRBJ2-7; 8 bases are shared with TRBD2. Germline-derived CDR1 and CDR2 are MNHEY and SMNVEV (reference sequence). The CDR3 has 14 residues. V was pared by 2 bases and J by 4 bases, with 4 bases of the junction left unmatched. CDR3 loop: CASSLAAGEYEQYF. CDR3 DNA sequence: TGTGCCAGCAGTTTAGCAGCGGGAGAGTACGAGCAGTACTTC.

The chain has TRBV21-1 and TRBJ1-6; whether TRBD1, the table's D call, matches the DNA was not checked. TRBV21-1 is a pseudogene segment. There are 18 residues in the CDR3. The CDR3 protein is CASSKDPKTGLLRSPLHF. CDR3 sequence (DNA): TGTGCCAGCAGCAAAGATCCGAAAACAGGTCTGCTGAGGTCACCCCTCCACTTT.

The CDR3 bases are TGTGCCAGTAGTATATCGCTTAACCGGGAGCTGTTTTTT. Translated: CASSISLNRELFF. The rearrangement uses TRBV19 and TRBJ2-2, with no clear D. V was cut by 2 bases and J by 9 bases, with 10 bases left in between. Germline CDR1 reads LNHDA; CDR2 reads SQIVND (reference sequence). The CDR3 spans 13 residues.

The chain employs TRBV4-1 and TRBJ2-7; 8 bases fit TRBD1. The junction had 7 bases not matched to a gene; V was cut back by 3 bases and J by 3 bases. CDR1 is MGHRA and CDR2 is YSYEKL in the germline V gene. This CDR3 spans 15 amino acids. Here the CDR3 DNA reads TGCGCCAGCAGCCAGGATTACAGGGGGAACTACGAGCAGTACTTC. As protein: CASSQDYRGNYEQYF.

The CDR3 protein is CATSDPGQGGETQYF. The CDR3 region has the DNA TGTGCCACCAGTGATCCGGGACAGGGGGGAGAGACCCAGTACTTC. This sequence joins TRBV24-1 and TRBJ2-5; TRBD1 aligns across 11 bases. V lost 3 bases, J lost 4 bases, and 3 bases stayed unmatched. This CDR3 has 15 residues. From germline, CDR1 is KGHDR and CDR2 SFDVKD.

The table lists this clone with a count of one. This chain connects TRBV7-2 to TRBJ2-5; 14 bases map to TRBD2. Germline V gene sequence: CDR1 SGHTA, CDR2 FQGNSA. The CDR3 contains 15 residues. V was pared by 5 bases and J by 5 bases, with 4 bases of the junction left unmatched. As DNA, the CDR3 is TGTGCCAGCAGCACGACTAGCGGGAGGGGGGAGACCCAGTACTTC. Its translation is CASSTTSGRGETQYF. The whole variable domain, filled in from reference TRBV7-2 and TRBJ2-5, reads GAGVSQSPSNKVTEKGKDVELRCDPISGHTALYWYRQSLGQGLEFLIYFQGNSAPDKSGLPSDRFSAERTGGSVSTLTIQRTQQEDSAVYLCASSTTSGRGETQYFGPGTRLLVL.

V usage is TRBV7-9 and J usage is TRBJ2-7; D is perhaps TRBD1 (6 bases). V lost 5 bases, J lost 6 bases, and 23 bases lay in between. The CDR3 is 16 amino acids. The germline CDR1 and CDR2 sequences are SEHNR and FQNEAQ (reference sequence). The CDR3 bases are TGTGCCAGCAGCACCGGGGTATACAGGGTGGGGTCCGAGCAGTACTTC. It is translated as CASSTGVYRVGSEQYF.

The V call is TRBV15, the J call TRBJ1-4; no clear D gene. Trimming stripped 0 bases from V and 5 bases from J, with 13 bases between. Germline CDR1 reads LNHNV; CDR2 reads YYDKDF (reference sequence). CDR3 length equals 16 residues. The CDR3 bases are TGTGCCACCAGCAGAGATTTGGCCATGGGCAATGAAAAACTGTTTTTT. Protein: CATSRDLAMGNEKLFF.

V and J are TRBV10-1 and TRBJ2-2; D is possibly TRBD1 (5 bases). This CDR3 is 16 amino acids long. Germline CDR1 WNHNN, CDR2 SYGVQD (reference sequence). The ends were cut back, 2 bases at V and 1 base at J, with 11 bases in the middle. CDR3 coding DNA: TGCGCCAGCAGTGAGAGGGGCGGTTTGAACACCGGGGAGCTGTTTTTT. It encodes CASSERGGLNTGELFF.

The rearrangement links TRBV29-1 to TRBJ1-1; no definite D call. V gave up 6 bases and J gave up 7 bases, with 12 bases separating them. CDR1 is SQVTM, CDR2 ANQGSEA, per germline. The CDR3 sequence is 11 residues long. This chain's CDR3 is CSVVGSLEAFF. CDR3 in DNA: TGCAGCGTCGTCGGATCCCTTGAAGCTTTCTTT.

V usage is TRBV2 and J usage is TRBJ2-1, with D perhaps matching TRBD2 (6 bases). The CDR3 contains 12 residues. Trimming stripped 9 bases from V and 3 bases from J, with 9 bases between. The germline gives CDR1 SNHLY, CDR2 FYNNEI. The DNA of the CDR3 is TGTGCCAGTCGACTAGTCTACAATGAGCAGTTCTTC. This encodes CASRLVYNEQFF. Using reference TRBV2 and TRBJ2-1 for the parts outside the CDR3, the full variable domain is EPEVTQTPSHQVTQMGQEVILRCVPISNHLYFYWYRQILGQKVEFLVSFYNNEISEKSEIFDDQFSVERPDGSNFTLKIRSTKLEDSAMYFCASRLVYNEQFFGPGTRLTVL.

The V gene is TRBV28, the J gene TRBJ2-7, with TRBD1 matching over 8 bases. Germline trimming cut 6 bases from V and 1 base from J; bases unmatched to any gene: 8. The V gene's germline CDR1 is MDHEN and CDR2 SYDVKM. CDR3 length equals 15 residues. The chain's CDR3 is CASSLAGQASYEQYF. CDR3 sequence (DNA): TGTGCCAGCAGCCTTGCGGGACAGGCATCCTACGAGCAGTACTTC.

V gene TRBV19 combines with J gene TRBJ1-1; 8 bases align to TRBD1. This CDR3 has 12 residues. Germline values: CDR1 LNHDA, CDR2 SQIVND (reference sequence). The trim removed 10 bases at V and 4 bases at J, leaving 5 bases unmatched. CDR3 coding DNA: TGTGCCACCAAACAGGGGGGCACTGAAGCTTTCTTT. Translated, it gives CATKQGGTEAFF.

This clone was counted a few times. V is TRBV4-1 and J is TRBJ1-2; 7 bases match TRBD1. The junction had 11 bases not matched to a gene; V was cut back by 4 bases and J by 0 bases. Looked up from germline, CDR1 is MGHRA and CDR2 is YSYEKL. This CDR3 is 17 amino acids long. CDR3 in DNA: TGCGCCAGCAGCCTATCGCAAGTTGGGACAGCTAACTATGGCTACACCTTC. The encoded protein is CASSLSQVGTANYGYTF.

This clone was detected only once. The V and J genes are TRBV28 and TRBJ1-2, with TRBD1 as a possible D gene (6 bases). CDR1 and CDR2 (germline): MDHEN, SYDVKM. This CDR3 is 13 amino acids long. V lost 6 bases, J lost 6 bases, and 14 bases lay in between. The CDR3 sequence is CASRLTGQHGYTF. CDR3 DNA: TGTGCCAGCAGGCTTACAGGGCAGCATGGCTACACCTTC.

The chain has TRBV2 and TRBJ2-7; D remains unclear. The germline V gene encodes CDR1 SNHLY and CDR2 FYNNEI. The CDR3 is made up of 11 amino acids. Trimming shortened V by 8 bases and J by 3 bases, and 8 bases separated the two germline ends. CDR3 residues: CASFAFYEQYF. The DNA for the CDR3 is TGTGCCAGCTTTGCCTTCTACGAGCAGTACTTC.

The V call is TRBV2, the J call TRBJ2-1; D is uncertain. Germline V lookup: CDR1 SNHLY, CDR2 FYNNEI. The V gene lost 3 bases and the J gene lost 3 bases, with 6 bases spanning the gap. This CDR3 comprises 13 residues. The CDR3 DNA sequence: TGTGCCAGCAGTGATTACAGCTACAATGAGCAGTTCTTC. Its protein is CASSDYSYNEQFF.

This rearrangement joins TRBV10-3 to TRBJ1-2; no firm D call. The CDR3 consists of 15 residues. Per germline, CDR1 ENHRY and CDR2 SYGVKD. Trimming left V 0 bases short and J 3 bases short, with 11 bases between. CDR3 sequence: CAISESEGPHYGYTF. The DNA of the CDR3 is TGTGCCATCAGTGAGTCGGAAGGACCCCACTATGGCTACACCTTC.

The V call is TRBV21-1, the J call TRBJ2-1; TRBD2, the table's D call, lacks a check against the DNA. TRBV21-1 is an annotated pseudogene. The CDR3 has 16 amino acids. CDR3 nucleotides: TGTGCCAGCAGGACTGCGGGAGCTTGTACAGGCAATGAGCAGTTCTTC. The encoded protein is CASRTAGACTGNEQFF.

A single count supports this clone. V usage is TRBV5-4 and J usage is TRBJ1-3; D gene ambiguous. Trimming pared 0 bases from V and 2 bases from J, leaving 9 bases between. This CDR3 is built from 15 residues. The germline CDR1 and CDR2 sequences are SGHNT and YYREEE (reference sequence). The CDR3 nucleotides are TGTGCCAGCAGCTTGGGTGGGGAGACTGGAAACACCATATATTTT. This codes for CASSLGGETGNTIYF. Full variable domain (outside the CDR3, taken from reference TRBV5-4 and TRBJ1-3): ETGVTQSPTHLIKTRGQQVTLRCSSQSGHNTVSWYQQALGQGPQFIFQYYREEENGRGNFPPRFSGLQFPNYSSELNVNALELDDSALYLCASSLGGETGNTIYFGEGSWLTVV.

The chain uses TRBV14 and TRBJ2-5; no reliable D call. This CDR3 is 13 amino acids long. Looked up from germline, CDR1 is SGHDN and CDR2 is FVKESK. The V gene lost 0 bases and the J gene lost 7 bases, with 9 bases spanning the gap. CDR3 nucleotides: TGTGCCAGCAGCCAAGAAACTGGTCGGACCCAGTACTTC. This gives the protein CASSQETGRTQYF.

V and J are TRBV5-4 and TRBJ1-1, with TRBD1 as a possible D gene (6 bases). V shed 0 bases and J shed 0 bases, with 15 bases lying between them. The CDR3 totals 17 residues. Germline V lookup: CDR1 SGHNT, CDR2 YYREEE (reference sequence). The CDR3 loop is CASSLDTQGSLNTEAFF. CDR3 DNA sequence: TGTGCCAGCAGCTTGGATACCCAGGGGAGTCTGAACACTGAAGCTTTCTTT.

The J gene is TRBJ2-2, the V gene TRBV19, with 8 bases identical to TRBD2. CDR1 and CDR2 (germline): LNHDA, SQIVND (reference sequence). With V trimmed by 3 bases and J by 2 bases, 8 bases remained unmatched. The CDR3 has 17 residues. CDR3 protein: CASSISGGIGNTGELFF. CDR3 nucleotide sequence: TGTGCCAGTAGTATTTCGGGGGGGATCGGAAACACCGGGGAGCTGTTTTTT.

J is TRBJ1-1 and V is TRBV7-9; TRBD1 matches 7 bases. Unmatched junction bases numbered 12, after V lost 5 bases and J lost 6 bases. CDR3 size: 15 residues. Germline CDR1 is SEHNR and CDR2 is FQNEAQ (reference sequence). The CDR3: CASSRRQGSAPEAFF. As DNA, the CDR3 is TGTGCCAGCAGCCGACGACAGGGATCGGCCCCTGAAGCTTTCTTT.

The rearrangement joins TRBV28 to TRBJ2-1; possibly TRBD2 for D (6 bases). V was trimmed by 5 bases and J by 4 bases, leaving 15 bases between them. Germline V CDR1 and CDR2: MDHEN, SYDVKM. This CDR3 has 15 amino acids. The CDR3 reads CASSTYRDSYNEQFF. Written as DNA, the CDR3 is TGTGCCAGCAGTACCTACCGGGACTCTTACAATGAGCAGTTCTTC.

The rearrangement joins TRBV7-9 to TRBJ1-3; tentatively, D is TRBD1 (6 bases). Looked up from germline, CDR1 is SEHNR and CDR2 is FQNEAQ (reference sequence). Trimming pared 5 bases from V and 0 bases from J, leaving 20 bases between. The CDR3 runs 18 residues. This CDR3 reads CASSPYIGQYSSGNTIYF. The DNA of the CDR3 is TGTGCCAGCAGCCCCTACATTGGACAGTACAGCTCTGGAAACACCATATATTTT.

This chain uses TRBV9 with TRBJ1-1; D call uncertain. Germline V gene sequence: CDR1 SGDLS, CDR2 YYNGEE. The CDR3 is 14 residues long. V was cut by 0 bases and J by 6 bases, with 12 bases left in between. CDR3 DNA sequence: TGTGCCAGCAGCGTAGACCTCTTTGGTTCTGAAGCTTTCTTT. Its protein product is CASSVDLFGSEAFF.

V usage is TRBV7-2 and J usage is TRBJ1-5; 7 bases match TRBD1. This CDR3 region has 16 residues. With 5 bases clipped from V and 4 bases from J, the junction kept 11 bases outside the gene matches. Germline CDR1 SGHTA, CDR2 FQGNSA. The CDR3 sequence: CASSPQTGPLNQPQHF. Here the CDR3 DNA reads TGTGCCAGCAGCCCGCAGACAGGGCCCCTTAATCAGCCCCAGCATTTT. Drawing the rest from reference TRBV7-2 and TRBJ1-5, the complete variable domain is GAGVSQSPSNKVTEKGKDVELRCDPISGHTALYWYRQSLGQGLEFLIYFQGNSAPDKSGLPSDRFSAERTGGSVSTLTIQRTQQEDSAVYLCASSPQTGPLNQPQHFGDGTRLSIL.